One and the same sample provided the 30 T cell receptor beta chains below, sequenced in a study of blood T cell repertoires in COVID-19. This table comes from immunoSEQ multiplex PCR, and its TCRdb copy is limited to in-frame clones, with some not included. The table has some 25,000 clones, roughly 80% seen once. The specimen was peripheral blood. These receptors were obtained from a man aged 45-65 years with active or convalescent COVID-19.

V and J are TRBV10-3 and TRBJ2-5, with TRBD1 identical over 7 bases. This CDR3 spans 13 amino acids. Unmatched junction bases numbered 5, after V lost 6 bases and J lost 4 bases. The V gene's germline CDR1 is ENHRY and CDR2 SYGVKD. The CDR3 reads CAIREQGPETQYF. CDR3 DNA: TGTGCCATCAGGGAACAGGGGCCAGAGACCCAGTACTTC.

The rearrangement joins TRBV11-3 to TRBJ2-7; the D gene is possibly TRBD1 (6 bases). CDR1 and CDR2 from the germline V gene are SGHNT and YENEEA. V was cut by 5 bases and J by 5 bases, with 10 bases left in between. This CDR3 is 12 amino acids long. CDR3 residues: CASSPRTDEQYF. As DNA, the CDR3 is TGTGCCAGCAGCCCGAGGACAGACGAGCAGTACTTC.

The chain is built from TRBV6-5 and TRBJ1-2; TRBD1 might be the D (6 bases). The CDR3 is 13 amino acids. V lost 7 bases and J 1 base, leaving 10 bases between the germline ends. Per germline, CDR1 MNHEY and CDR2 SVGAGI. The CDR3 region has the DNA TGTGCCAGCAAGCCAGGGGTTAACTATGGCTACACCTTC. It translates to CASKPGVNYGYTF.

The CDR3, as DNA: TGCGCCAGCACCAACTCTGGGGCCAACGTCCTGACTTTC. Translated: CASTNSGANVLTF. The V gene is TRBV10-1, the J gene TRBJ2-6; no definite D call. This CDR3 has 13 amino acids. The V end was cut by 7 bases, the J end by 0 bases, with 4 bases between. Germline V gene data show CDR1 as WNHNN and CDR2 as SYGVQD (reference sequence).

The CDR3 region has the DNA TGTGCTAGTTTCGAAAGCCCCTCGGCTTTCTTT. Amino acid sequence: CASFESPSAFF. The chain recombines TRBV12-5 with TRBJ1-1; D is ambiguous. V lost 8 bases, J lost 11 bases, and 15 bases lay in between. The CDR3 has 11 amino acids. Germline lookup yields CDR1 LGHNT and CDR2 FRNRAP.

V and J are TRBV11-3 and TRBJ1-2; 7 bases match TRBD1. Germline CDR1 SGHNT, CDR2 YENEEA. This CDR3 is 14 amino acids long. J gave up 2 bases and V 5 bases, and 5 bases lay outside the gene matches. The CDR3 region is CASSKSTGNYGYTF. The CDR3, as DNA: TGTGCCAGCAGCAAATCGACAGGGAACTATGGCTACACCTTC.

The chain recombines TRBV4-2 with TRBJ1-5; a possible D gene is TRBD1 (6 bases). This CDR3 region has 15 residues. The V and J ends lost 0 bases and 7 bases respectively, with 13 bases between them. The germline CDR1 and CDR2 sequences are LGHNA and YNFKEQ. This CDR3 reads CASSQDRGGGQPQHF. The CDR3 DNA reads TGTGCCAGCAGCCAAGATCGTGGGGGGGGCCAGCCCCAGCATTTT.

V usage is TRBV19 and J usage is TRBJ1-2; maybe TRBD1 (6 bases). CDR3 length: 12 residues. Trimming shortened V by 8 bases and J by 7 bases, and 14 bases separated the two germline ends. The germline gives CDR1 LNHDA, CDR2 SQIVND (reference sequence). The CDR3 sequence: CASASGVSGYTF. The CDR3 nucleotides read TGTGCCAGTGCTTCAGGGGTGTCTGGCTACACCTTC.

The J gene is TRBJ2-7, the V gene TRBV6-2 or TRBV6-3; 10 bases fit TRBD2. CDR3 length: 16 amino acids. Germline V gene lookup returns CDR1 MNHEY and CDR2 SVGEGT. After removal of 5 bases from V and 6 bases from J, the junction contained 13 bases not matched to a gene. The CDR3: CASSPRTASGRGEQYF. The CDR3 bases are TGTGCCAGCAGTCCCAGGACCGCTAGCGGGAGAGGCGAGCAGTACTTC.

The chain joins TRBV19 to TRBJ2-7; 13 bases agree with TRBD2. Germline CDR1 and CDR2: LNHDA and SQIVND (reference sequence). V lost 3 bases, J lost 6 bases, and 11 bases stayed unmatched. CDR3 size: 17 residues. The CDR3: CASSMSKRLAGGSEQYF. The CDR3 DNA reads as TGTGCCAGTAGTATGTCTAAGAGACTAGCGGGAGGTAGCGAGCAGTACTTC.

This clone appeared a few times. In nucleotides, the CDR3 is TGTGCCAGCAGCCAAGTTACAGGGGAAGCTTTCTTT. Its translation: CASSQVTGEAFF. The rearrangement joins TRBV3-1 (or the pseudogene TRBV3-2) to TRBJ1-1; D perhaps matches TRBD1 (6 bases). Germline V lookup: CDR1 LGHDT, CDR2 YNNKEL (reference sequence). The V and J ends lost 1 base and 8 bases respectively, with 8 bases between them. The CDR3 sequence is 12 residues long.

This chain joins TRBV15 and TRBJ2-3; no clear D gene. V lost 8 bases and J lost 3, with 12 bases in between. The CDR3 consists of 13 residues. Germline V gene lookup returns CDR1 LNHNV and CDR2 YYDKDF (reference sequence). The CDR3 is CATATGGTDTQYF. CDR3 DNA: TGTGCCACCGCTACTGGCGGTACAGATACGCAGTATTTT.

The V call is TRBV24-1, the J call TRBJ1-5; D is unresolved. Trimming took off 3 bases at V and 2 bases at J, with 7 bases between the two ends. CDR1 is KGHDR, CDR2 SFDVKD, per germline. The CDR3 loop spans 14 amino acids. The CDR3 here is CATSDGRRNQPQHF. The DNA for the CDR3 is TGTGCCACCAGTGATGGGCGCCGCAATCAGCCCCAGCATTTT.

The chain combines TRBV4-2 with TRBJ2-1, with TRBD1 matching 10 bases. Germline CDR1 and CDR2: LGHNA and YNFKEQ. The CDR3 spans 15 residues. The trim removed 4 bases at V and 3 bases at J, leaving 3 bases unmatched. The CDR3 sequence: CASSPGTGDYNEQFF. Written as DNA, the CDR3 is TGTGCCAGCAGCCCCGGGACAGGGGACTACAATGAGCAGTTCTTC.

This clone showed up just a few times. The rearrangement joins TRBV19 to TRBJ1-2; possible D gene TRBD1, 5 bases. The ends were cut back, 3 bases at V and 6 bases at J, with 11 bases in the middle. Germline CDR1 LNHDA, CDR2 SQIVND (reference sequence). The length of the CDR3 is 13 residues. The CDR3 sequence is CASSISVGDGYTF. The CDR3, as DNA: TGTGCCAGTAGTATTTCAGTAGGGGATGGCTACACCTTC.

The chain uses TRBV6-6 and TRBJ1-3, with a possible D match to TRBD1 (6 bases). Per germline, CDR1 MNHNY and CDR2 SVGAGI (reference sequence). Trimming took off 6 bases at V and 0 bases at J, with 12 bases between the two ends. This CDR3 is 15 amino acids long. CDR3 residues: CASSPTGSSGNTIYF. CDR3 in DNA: TGTGCCAGCAGCCCCACAGGGAGCTCTGGAAACACCATATATTTT.

The CDR3 region has the DNA TGTGCCTGGAGTCCAATAGCGGGAGAGGGCGAGCAGTACTTC. Amino acid sequence: CAWSPIAGEGEQYF. The chain links TRBV30 to TRBJ2-7; 9 bases are a match to TRBD2. Germline trimming cut 2 bases from V and 6 bases from J; bases unmatched to any gene: 8. This CDR3 is 14 amino acids long. In germline, CDR1 is GTSNPN, CDR2 SVGIG (reference sequence).

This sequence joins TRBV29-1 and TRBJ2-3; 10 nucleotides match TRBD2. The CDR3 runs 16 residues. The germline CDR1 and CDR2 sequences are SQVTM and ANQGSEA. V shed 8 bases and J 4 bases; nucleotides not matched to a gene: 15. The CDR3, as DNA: TGCAGCCCCACCCTCGCTAGCGGGGGTTCCCCAGATACGCAGTATTTT. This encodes CSPTLASGGSPDTQYF.

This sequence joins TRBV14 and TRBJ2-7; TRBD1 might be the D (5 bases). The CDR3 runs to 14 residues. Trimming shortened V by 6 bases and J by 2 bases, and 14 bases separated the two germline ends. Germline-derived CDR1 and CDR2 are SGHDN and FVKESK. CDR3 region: CASSLGHGTYEQYF. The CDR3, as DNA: TGTGCCAGCAGTCTAGGACATGGTACCTACGAGCAGTACTTC. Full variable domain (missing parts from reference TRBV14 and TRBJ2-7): EAGVTQFPSHSVIEKGQTVTLRCDPISGHDNLYWYRRVMGKEIKFLLHFVKESKQDESGMPNNRFLAERTGGTYSTLKVQPAELEDSGVYFCASSLGHGTYEQYFGPGTRLTVT.

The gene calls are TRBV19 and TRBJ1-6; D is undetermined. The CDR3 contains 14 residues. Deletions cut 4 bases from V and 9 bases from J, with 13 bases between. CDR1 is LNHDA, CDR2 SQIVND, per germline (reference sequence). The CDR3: CASSTNSLGSPLHF. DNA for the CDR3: TGTGCCAGTAGTACCAACAGTCTCGGTTCACCCCTCCACTTT. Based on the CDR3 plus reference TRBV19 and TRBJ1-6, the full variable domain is DGGITQSPKYLFRKEGQNVTLSCEQNLNHDAMYWYRQDPGQGLRLIYYSQIVNDFQKGDIAEGYSVSREKKESFPLTVTSAQKNPTAFYLCASSTNSLGSPLHFGNGTRLTVT.

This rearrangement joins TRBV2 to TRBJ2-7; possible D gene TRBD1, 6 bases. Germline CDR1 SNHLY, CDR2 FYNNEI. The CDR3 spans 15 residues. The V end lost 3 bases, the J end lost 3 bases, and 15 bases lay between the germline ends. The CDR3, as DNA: TGTGCCAGCAGTGAGCCTACAGGGTACCGCTACGAGCAGTACTTC. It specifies CASSEPTGYRYEQYF.

The CDR3: CAISESGRGVYGYTF. In DNA, the CDR3 is TGTGCCATCAGTGAGTCGGGAAGGGGTGTCTATGGCTACACCTTC. This chain links TRBV10-3 with TRBJ1-2, with D perhaps TRBD1 (5 bases). CDR1 is ENHRY and CDR2 is SYGVKD in the germline V gene. The CDR3 loop spans 15 amino acids. V was trimmed by 0 bases and J by 4 bases, leaving 12 bases between them.

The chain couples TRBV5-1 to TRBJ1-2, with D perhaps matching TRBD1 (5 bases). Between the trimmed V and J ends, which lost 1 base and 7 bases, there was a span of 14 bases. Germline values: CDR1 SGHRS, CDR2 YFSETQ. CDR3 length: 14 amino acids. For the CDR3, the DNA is TGCGCCAGCAGCTTGTCGGCAGGGTATGGTGGCTACACCTTC. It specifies CASSLSAGYGGYTF. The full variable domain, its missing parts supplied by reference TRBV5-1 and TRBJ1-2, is KAGVTQTPRYLIKTRGQQVTLSCSPISGHRSVSWYQQTPGQGLQFLFEYFSETQRNKGNFPGRFSGRQFSNSRSEMNVSTLELGDSALYLCASSLSAGYGGYTFGSGTRLTVV.

CDR3 loop: CASSSTREQFF. CDR3 sequence (DNA): TGTGCCAGCAGCTCGACTCGTGAGCAGTTCTTC. This sequence joins TRBV13 and TRBJ2-1; D remains ambiguous. In germline, CDR1 is PRHDT, CDR2 FYEKMQ (reference sequence). CDR3 length: 11 residues. V was clipped by 4 bases and J by 9 bases, with 7 bases between them. Together with reference TRBV13 and TRBJ2-1, the CDR3 gives the full variable domain: AAGVIQSPRHLIKEKRETATLKCYPIPRHDTVYWYQQGPGQDPQFLISFYEKMQSDKGSIPDRFSAQQFSDYHSELNMSSLELGDSALYFCASSSTREQFFGPGTRLTVL.

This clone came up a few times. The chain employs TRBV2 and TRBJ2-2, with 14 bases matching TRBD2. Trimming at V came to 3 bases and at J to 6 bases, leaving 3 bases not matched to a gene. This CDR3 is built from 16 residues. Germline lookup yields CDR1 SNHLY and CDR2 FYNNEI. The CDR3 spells CASSDRLAGGAGELFF. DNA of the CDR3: TGTGCCAGCAGTGACCGACTAGCGGGAGGGGCCGGGGAGCTGTTTTTT.

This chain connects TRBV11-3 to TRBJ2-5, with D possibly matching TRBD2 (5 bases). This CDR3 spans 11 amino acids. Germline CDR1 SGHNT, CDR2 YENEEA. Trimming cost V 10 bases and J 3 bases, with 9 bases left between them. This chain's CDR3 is CATRDKETQYF. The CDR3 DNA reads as TGTGCCACTCGGGATAAAGAGACCCAGTACTTC. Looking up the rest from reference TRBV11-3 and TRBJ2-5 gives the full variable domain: EAGVVQSPRYKIIEKKQPVAFWCNPISGHNTLYWYLQNLGQGPELLIRYENEEAVDDSQLPKDRFSAERLKGVDSTLKIQPAELGDSAVYLCATRDKETQYFGPGTRLLVL.

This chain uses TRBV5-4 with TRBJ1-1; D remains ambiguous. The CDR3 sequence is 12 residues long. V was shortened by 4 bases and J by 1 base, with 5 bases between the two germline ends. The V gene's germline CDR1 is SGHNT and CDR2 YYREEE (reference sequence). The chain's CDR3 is CASSPQNTEAFF. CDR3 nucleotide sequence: TGTGCCAGCAGCCCCCAGAACACTGAAGCTTTCTTT. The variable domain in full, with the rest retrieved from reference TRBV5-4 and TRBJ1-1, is ETGVTQSPTHLIKTRGQQVTLRCSSQSGHNTVSWYQQALGQGPQFIFQYYREEENGRGNFPPRFSGLQFPNYSSELNVNALELDDSALYLCASSPQNTEAFFGQGTRLTVV.

This chain's CDR3 is CASSLGARNTEAFF. The CDR3 DNA reads TGTGCCAGCAGCTTAGGGGCACGGAACACTGAAGCTTTCTTT. V usage is TRBV11-2 and J usage is TRBJ1-1; D is unresolved. The CDR3 sequence is 14 residues long. Trimming left V 1 base short and J 1 base short, with 7 bases between. Germline values: CDR1 SGHAT, CDR2 FQNNGV.

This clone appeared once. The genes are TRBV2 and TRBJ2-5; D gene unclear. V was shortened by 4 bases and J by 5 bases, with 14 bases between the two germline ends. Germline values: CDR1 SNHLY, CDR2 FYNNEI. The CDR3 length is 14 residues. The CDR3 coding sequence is TGTGCCAGCAGTGGTCCCGGTAAACCGGAGACCCAGTACTTC. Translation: CASSGPGKPETQYF.

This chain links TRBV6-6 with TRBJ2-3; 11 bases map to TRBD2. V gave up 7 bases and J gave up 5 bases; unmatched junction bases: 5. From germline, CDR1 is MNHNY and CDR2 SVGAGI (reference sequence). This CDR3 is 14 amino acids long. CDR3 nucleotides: TGTGCCAGCACCCTAGCGGGGGGAATAGATACGCAGTATTTT. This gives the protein CASTLAGGIDTQYF.